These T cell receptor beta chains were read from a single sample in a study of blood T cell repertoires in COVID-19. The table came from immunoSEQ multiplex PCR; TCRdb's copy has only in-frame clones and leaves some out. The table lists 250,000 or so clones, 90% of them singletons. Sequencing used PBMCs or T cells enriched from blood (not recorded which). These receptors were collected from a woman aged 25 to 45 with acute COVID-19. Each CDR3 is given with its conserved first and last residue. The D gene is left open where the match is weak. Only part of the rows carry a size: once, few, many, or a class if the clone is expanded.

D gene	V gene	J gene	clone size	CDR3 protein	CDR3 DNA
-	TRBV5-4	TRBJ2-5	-	CASSLFVSGETQYF	TGTGCCAGCAGCTTGTTTGTAAGCGGTGAGACCCAGTACTTC
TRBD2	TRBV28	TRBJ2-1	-	CASRQLAAYNEQFF	TGTGCCAGCAGACAGCTAGCGGCCTACAATGAGCAGTTCTTC
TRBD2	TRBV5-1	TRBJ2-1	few	CASSSGTSGRGVDEQFF	TGCGCCAGCAGCTCCGGGACTAGCGGGAGAGGGGTCGATGAGCAGTTCTTC
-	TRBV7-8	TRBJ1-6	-	CASSLQGPKLNSPLHF	TGTGCCAGCAGCCTACAGGGTCCCAAGCTTAATTCACCCCTCCACTTT
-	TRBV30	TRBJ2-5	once	CAWSPGHTETQYF	TGTGCCTGGAGTCCGGGACATACGGAGACCCAGTACTTC
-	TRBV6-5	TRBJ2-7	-	CASGRSGESYRYF	TGTGCCAGCGGAAGGTCAGGGGAGTCATATCGGTACTTC
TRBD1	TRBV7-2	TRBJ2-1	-	CASSLAGQIWLEQFF	TGTGCCAGCAGCTTAGCGGGACAGATTTGGCTTGAGCAGTTCTTC
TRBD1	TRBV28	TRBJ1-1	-	CASSPTGGLTEAFF	TGTGCCAGCAGTCCTACAGGGGGCCTGACTGAAGCTTTCTTT
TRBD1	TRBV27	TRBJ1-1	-	CASSPGTANTEAFF	TGTGCCAGCAGTCCCGGGACAGCAAACACTGAAGCTTTCTTT
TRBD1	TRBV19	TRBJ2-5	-	CASSGTGTLETQYF	TGTGCCAGTAGCGGGACAGGGACGTTGGAGACCCAGTACTTC
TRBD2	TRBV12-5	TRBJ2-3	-	CASGLARPGTSSDTQYF	TGTGCTAGTGGTTTGGCCCGACCCGGGACTAGCTCCGATACGCAGTATTTT
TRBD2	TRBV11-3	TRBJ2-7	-	CASSSTSSEQYF	TGTGCCAGCAGCTCGACTAGCTCCGAGCAGTACTTC
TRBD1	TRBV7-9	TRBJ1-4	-	CASNPGQGEKLFF	TGTGCCAGCAACCCGGGACAGGGGGAAAAACTGTTTTTT
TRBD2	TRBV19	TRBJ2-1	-	CASSLGGTVPNEQFF	TGTGCCAGTAGTCTCGGGGGGACCGTACCCAATGAGCAGTTCTTC
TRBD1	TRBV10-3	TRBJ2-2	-	CATSDRGLDGELFF	TGTGCCACTTCGGACAGGGGGCTTGACGGGGAGCTGTTTTTT
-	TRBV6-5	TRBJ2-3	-	CATRRNSLSTDTQYF	TGTGCCACACGAAGGAACAGCCTCAGCACAGATACGCAGTATTTT
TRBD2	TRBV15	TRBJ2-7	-	CATSRGELAGSYEQYF	TGTGCCACCAGCAGAGGGGAACTAGCGGGATCCTACGAGCAGTACTTC
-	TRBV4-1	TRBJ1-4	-	CASSQDSGGVYKLFF	TGCGCCAGCAGCCAAGATTCGGGGGGTGTGTACAAACTGTTTTTT
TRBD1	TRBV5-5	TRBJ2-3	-	CASSRDRGTDTQYF	TGTGCCAGCAGCCGGGACAGGGGCACAGATACGCAGTATTTT
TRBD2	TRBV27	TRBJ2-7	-	CASSSRSGTSGLSYEQYF	TGTGCCAGCAGTAGCCGCTCCGGGACTAGCGGTCTTTCCTACGAGCAGTACTTC
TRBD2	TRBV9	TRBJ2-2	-	CASSEEREYTGELFF	TGTGCCAGCAGCGAGGAGCGGGAATACACCGGGGAGCTGTTTTTT
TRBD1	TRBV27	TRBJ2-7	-	CASSPGQAYYEQYF	TGTGCCAGCAGCCCGGGACAGGCATACTACGAGCAGTACTTC
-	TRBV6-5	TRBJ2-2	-	CASRQAGELFF	TGTGCCAGCAGACAGGCCGGGGAGCTGTTTTTT
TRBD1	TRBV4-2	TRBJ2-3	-	CASSQEGDRGDTQYF	TGTGCCAGCAGCCAAGAGGGAGACAGGGGAGATACGCAGTATTTT
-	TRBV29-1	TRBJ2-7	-	CSVGDGYEQYF	TGCAGCGTTGGAGACGGCTACGAGCAGTACTTC
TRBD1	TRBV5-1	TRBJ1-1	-	CASSLGTGEVNTEAFF	TGCGCCAGCAGCTTGGGGACAGGGGAAGTAAACACTGAAGCTTTCTTT
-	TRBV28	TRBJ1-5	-	CASRLTGLLDQPQHF	TGTGCCAGCAGGTTGACCGGGCTACTAGATCAGCCCCAGCATTTT
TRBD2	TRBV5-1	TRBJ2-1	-	CASSPRGRSGSSYNEQFF	TGCGCCAGCAGCCCAAGGGGTCGTAGCGGGAGTTCCTACAATGAGCAGTTCTTC
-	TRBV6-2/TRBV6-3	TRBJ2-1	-	CASSYGDPAGYSYNEQFF	TGTGCCAGCAGTTACGGTGATCCGGCGGGGTACTCCTACAATGAGCAGTTCTTC
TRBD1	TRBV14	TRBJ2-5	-	CASSQVGTGGQETQYF	TGTGCCAGCAGCCAGGTCGGGACAGGGGGCCAAGAGACCCAGTACTTC
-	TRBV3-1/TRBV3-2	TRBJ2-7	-	CASSQGYYEQYF	TGTGCCAGCAGCCAAGGTTACTACGAGCAGTACTTC
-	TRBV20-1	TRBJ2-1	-	CSASRLAGADLHNEQFF	TGCAGTGCTAGTCGGCTAGCCGGAGCAGATCTTCACAATGAGCAGTTCTTC
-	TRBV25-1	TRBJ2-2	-	CASSEVTNTGELFF	TGTGCCAGCAGTGAAGTCACGAACACCGGGGAGCTGTTTTTT